This is a list of T cell receptor beta chains from one sample in a study of cytomegalovirus exposure and HLA in healthy donors. Profiling relied on immunoSEQ multiplex PCR, and the TCRdb table lists in-frame clones only, not all of them. Among about 160,000 clones listed, 65% to 80% were seen once. Material for sequencing was PBMCs. Source of these receptors: a man in his forties in good health and CMV-seronegative. CDR3s include the opening cysteine and the closing phenylalanine or tryptophan. Each record gives: CDR3 protein, CDR3 DNA, V gene, clone size, J gene, D gene. D genes are given only for firm matches. Part of the rows lack a size; the others show once, few, many or a class for expanded clones.

cdr3_aa: CSVESSGSSYEQYF; cdr3_nt: TGCAGCGTTGAATCCAGCGGGAGCTCCTACGAGCAGTACTTC; v_call: TRBV29-1; clone_size: -; j_call: TRBJ2-7; d_call: TRBD2
cdr3_aa: CSVEGVRLVGQGKIGSYEQYF; cdr3_nt: TGCAGCGTTGAAGGTGTTCGGCTGGTTGGACAGGGCAAGATAGGGTCCTACGAGCAGTACTTC; v_call: TRBV29-1; clone_size: -; j_call: TRBJ2-7; d_call: TRBD1
cdr3_aa: CASSQQGTNTEAFF; cdr3_nt: TGTGCCAGCAGTCAACAGGGGACGAACACTGAAGCTTTCTTT; v_call: TRBV6-6; clone_size: -; j_call: TRBJ1-1; d_call: TRBD1
cdr3_aa: CASSPETGWHTEAFF; cdr3_nt: TGTGCCAGCAGTCCCGAGACAGGGTGGCACACTGAAGCTTTCTTT; v_call: TRBV25-1; clone_size: -; j_call: TRBJ1-1; d_call: TRBD1
cdr3_aa: CASSVRLFTDTQYF; cdr3_nt: TGTGCCAGCAGCGTGAGACTATTCACAGATACGCAGTATTTT; v_call: TRBV9; clone_size: -; j_call: TRBJ2-3; d_call: -
cdr3_aa: CAWSVGHLNTEAFF; cdr3_nt: TGTGCCTGGAGTGTAGGACACCTAAACACTGAAGCTTTCTTT; v_call: TRBV30; clone_size: -; j_call: TRBJ1-1; d_call: -
cdr3_aa: CASSLVSDRAGNTIYF; cdr3_nt: TGTGCCAGCAGCTTGGTCTCGGACAGGGCTGGAAACACCATATATTTT; v_call: TRBV5-6; clone_size: -; j_call: TRBJ1-3; d_call: TRBD1
cdr3_aa: CASRAGTGGREKLFF; cdr3_nt: TGTGCCAGCAGAGCCGGGACAGGGGGCCGCGAAAAACTGTTTTTT; v_call: TRBV7-2; clone_size: -; j_call: TRBJ1-4; d_call: TRBD1
cdr3_aa: CASSRTGKDYGYTF; cdr3_nt: TGCGCCAGCAGCCGGACAGGGAAGGACTATGGCTACACCTTC; v_call: TRBV4-3; clone_size: -; j_call: TRBJ1-2; d_call: TRBD1
cdr3_aa: CASSKYRTGGTYEQYF; cdr3_nt: TGTGCCAGTAGTAAGTATCGGACAGGGGGAACCTACGAGCAGTACTTC; v_call: TRBV19; clone_size: once; j_call: TRBJ2-7; d_call: TRBD1
cdr3_aa: CASRAGDTQYF; cdr3_nt: TGTGCCAGCAGGGCAGGGGATACGCAGTATTTT; v_call: TRBV2; clone_size: -; j_call: TRBJ2-3; d_call: -
cdr3_aa: CASSSTGGEQYF; cdr3_nt: TGTGCCAGCAGCTCTACAGGGGGCGAGCAGTACTTC; v_call: TRBV9; clone_size: -; j_call: TRBJ2-7; d_call: TRBD1
cdr3_aa: CASSLGGNYGYTF; cdr3_nt: TGTGCCAGCAGCTTGGGCGGGAACTATGGCTACACCTTC; v_call: TRBV7-2; clone_size: -; j_call: TRBJ1-2; d_call: -
cdr3_aa: CAWSSLSTGANVLTF; cdr3_nt: TGTGCCTGGAGTTCCCTGAGTACTGGGGCCAACGTCCTGACTTTC; v_call: TRBV30; clone_size: -; j_call: TRBJ2-6; d_call: -
cdr3_aa: CASSLLPAYEQYF; cdr3_nt: TGTGCCAGCAGCTTGCTCCCTGCCTACGAGCAGTACTTC; v_call: TRBV5-4; clone_size: -; j_call: TRBJ2-7; d_call: -
cdr3_aa: CASRLSGGAGYEQYF; cdr3_nt: TGTGCCAGCAGGTTAAGCGGGGGGGCCGGGTACGAGCAGTACTTC; v_call: TRBV7-2; clone_size: -; j_call: TRBJ2-7; d_call: TRBD2
cdr3_aa: CASSYGGGRGEAFF; cdr3_nt: TGTGCCAGCAGTTACGGGGGCGGGAGAGGCGAAGCTTTCTTT; v_call: TRBV6-5; clone_size: few; j_call: TRBJ1-1; d_call: -
cdr3_aa: CAHGKGNTEAFF; cdr3_nt: TGTGCCCACGGGAAGGGGAACACTGAAGCTTTCTTT; v_call: TRBV6-1; clone_size: -; j_call: TRBJ1-1; d_call: -
cdr3_aa: CASSPRGGGNIQYF; cdr3_nt: TGTGCCAGCAGCCCCAGGGGAGGGGGGAACATTCAGTACTTC; v_call: TRBV6-6; clone_size: -; j_call: TRBJ2-4; d_call: -
cdr3_aa: CASSTTGVGAKNIQYF; cdr3_nt: TGTGCCAGCTCAACTACAGGGGTTGGGGCCAAAAACATTCAGTACTTC; v_call: TRBV18; clone_size: few; j_call: TRBJ2-4; d_call: TRBD1
cdr3_aa: CASSLTTGSNQPQHF; cdr3_nt: TGTGCCAGCAGCTTGACGACAGGGAGCAATCAGCCCCAGCATTTT; v_call: TRBV5-6; clone_size: -; j_call: TRBJ1-5; d_call: TRBD1
cdr3_aa: CASTMSPGGPNTGELFF; cdr3_nt: TGTGCCAGCACCATGAGTCCGGGGGGGCCTAACACCGGGGAGCTGTTTTTT; v_call: TRBV2; clone_size: -; j_call: TRBJ2-2; d_call: TRBD2
cdr3_aa: CASSEPVTQPQHF; cdr3_nt: TGTGCCAGCAGTGAACCGGTCACTCAGCCCCAGCATTTT; v_call: TRBV2; clone_size: -; j_call: TRBJ1-5; d_call: -
cdr3_aa: CANRQGETQYF; cdr3_nt: TGTGCCAACAGACAGGGGGAGACCCAGTACTTC; v_call: TRBV2; clone_size: -; j_call: TRBJ2-5; d_call: TRBD1
cdr3_aa: CASSPSPGDTQYF; cdr3_nt: TGTGCCAGCAGCCCGAGCCCGGGGGATACGCAGTATTTT; v_call: TRBV9; clone_size: -; j_call: TRBJ2-3; d_call: -
cdr3_aa: CASSLSRGSDTQYF; cdr3_nt: TGTGCCAGCAGTTTGTCGCGGGGGTCAGATACGCAGTATTTT; v_call: TRBV27; clone_size: -; j_call: TRBJ2-3; d_call: TRBD2
cdr3_aa: CASSQDARGGRETQYF; cdr3_nt: TGCGCCAGCAGCCAAGATGCGCGGGGGGGCCGAGAGACCCAGTACTTC; v_call: TRBV4-3; clone_size: -; j_call: TRBJ2-5; d_call: TRBD2
cdr3_aa: CASSEFWVGSDEQYF; cdr3_nt: TGTGCCAGCAGTGAATTTTGGGTTGGGAGTGACGAGCAGTACTTC; v_call: TRBV25-1; clone_size: -; j_call: TRBJ2-7; d_call: -
cdr3_aa: CASRGGQGVKYNEQFF; cdr3_nt: TGCGCCAGCAGAGGTGGACAGGGAGTGAAATACAATGAGCAGTTCTTC; v_call: TRBV5-1; clone_size: -; j_call: TRBJ2-1; d_call: TRBD1
cdr3_aa: CASSFAGELFF; cdr3_nt: TGTGCCAGCAGTTTCGCCGGGGAGCTGTTTTTT; v_call: TRBV27; clone_size: -; j_call: TRBJ2-2; d_call: -
cdr3_aa: CASSPRTGGSYEQYF; cdr3_nt: TGCGCCAGCAGCCCGAGGACAGGGGGCTCCTACGAGCAGTACTTC; v_call: TRBV4-3; clone_size: once; j_call: TRBJ2-7; d_call: TRBD1
cdr3_aa: CASSLRPSGGTPTDTQYF; cdr3_nt: TGCGCCAGCAGCCTGAGGCCTAGCGGGGGCACACCCACAGATACGCAGTATTTT; v_call: TRBV5-1; clone_size: -; j_call: TRBJ2-3; d_call: TRBD2
cdr3_aa: CASSLAPLAGNTGELFF; cdr3_nt: TGTGCCAGCAGCTTGGCCCCCCTAGCGGGGAACACCGGGGAGCTGTTTTTT; v_call: TRBV5-6; clone_size: few; j_call: TRBJ2-2; d_call: TRBD2
cdr3_aa: CASSLELAGVRETQYF; cdr3_nt: TGTGCCAGCAGCTTAGAACTAGCGGGGGTACGAGAGACCCAGTACTTC; v_call: TRBV11-1; clone_size: -; j_call: TRBJ2-5; d_call: TRBD2
cdr3_aa: CAISDQQGAGQETQYF; cdr3_nt: TGTGCCATCAGTGACCAACAGGGGGCCGGCCAAGAGACCCAGTACTTC; v_call: TRBV10-3; clone_size: once; j_call: TRBJ2-5; d_call: TRBD1
cdr3_aa: CSIRTGMYEQYF; cdr3_nt: TGCAGCATAAGGACAGGGATGTACGAGCAGTACTTC; v_call: TRBV29-1; clone_size: -; j_call: TRBJ2-7; d_call: TRBD1
cdr3_aa: CASSILAGENEQYF; cdr3_nt: TGTGCCAGTAGTATATTAGCGGGGGAAAACGAGCAGTACTTC; v_call: TRBV19; clone_size: -; j_call: TRBJ2-7; d_call: TRBD2
cdr3_aa: CASSEEGNEQFF; cdr3_nt: TGTGCCAGCAGTGAGGAGGGTAATGAGCAGTTCTTC; v_call: TRBV21-1; clone_size: -; j_call: TRBJ2-1; d_call: -
cdr3_aa: CASSLVLGGETQYF; cdr3_nt: TGTGCCAGCAGCTTAGTGCTAGGTGGAGAGACCCAGTACTTC; v_call: TRBV11-1; clone_size: -; j_call: TRBJ2-5; d_call: -
cdr3_aa: CASTPRDRGFGETQYF; cdr3_nt: TGTGCCAGCACACCCCGGGACAGGGGGTTCGGCGAGACCCAGTACTTC; v_call: TRBV5-4; clone_size: -; j_call: TRBJ2-5; d_call: TRBD1
cdr3_aa: CASSVSLRDTQYF; cdr3_nt: TGTGCCAGCAGCGTAAGCCTTCGAGATACGCAGTATTTT; v_call: TRBV9; clone_size: -; j_call: TRBJ2-3; d_call: -
cdr3_aa: CASPGGNLREQYF; cdr3_nt: TGTGCCAGCCCGGGGGGGAACCTACGGGAGCAGTACTTC; v_call: TRBV6-1; clone_size: -; j_call: TRBJ2-7; d_call: TRBD2
cdr3_aa: CASSHADRGFNSPLHF; cdr3_nt: TGCGCCAGCAGCCACGCGGACAGGGGTTTTAATTCACCCCTCCACTTT; v_call: TRBV4-1; clone_size: -; j_call: TRBJ1-6; d_call: TRBD1
cdr3_aa: CASSLLTGGTEAFF; cdr3_nt: TGCGCCAGCAGCTTACTTACAGGGGGCACTGAAGCTTTCTTT; v_call: TRBV5-1; clone_size: few; j_call: TRBJ1-1; d_call: TRBD1
cdr3_aa: CASSVAPQGAREQFF; cdr3_nt: TGTGCCAGCAGCGTAGCTCCTCAGGGGGCGAGGGAGCAGTTCTTC; v_call: TRBV9; clone_size: -; j_call: TRBJ2-1; d_call: TRBD1
cdr3_aa: CAIAGTDQETQYF; cdr3_nt: TGTGCCATCGCCGGGACAGATCAAGAGACCCAGTACTTC; v_call: TRBV10-3; clone_size: -; j_call: TRBJ2-5; d_call: TRBD1
cdr3_aa: CSAGVKQGNTQYF; cdr3_nt: TGCAGCGCGGGGGTGAAGCAAGGGAATACGCAGTATTTT; v_call: TRBV29-1; clone_size: -; j_call: TRBJ2-3; d_call: -
cdr3_aa: CASKSETFYEQYF; cdr3_nt: TGCGCCAGCAAGTCTGAGACATTCTACGAGCAGTACTTC; v_call: TRBV5-1; clone_size: -; j_call: TRBJ2-7; d_call: -
cdr3_aa: CASKDRGGFSNQPQHF; cdr3_nt: TGTGCCAGCAAAGACAGGGGAGGGTTTAGCAATCAGCCCCAGCATTTT; v_call: TRBV27; clone_size: -; j_call: TRBJ1-5; d_call: TRBD1
cdr3_aa: CASSIGGVSEQYF; cdr3_nt: TGTGCCAGTAGTATAGGGGGCGTTTCCGAGCAGTACTTC; v_call: TRBV19; clone_size: -; j_call: TRBJ2-7; d_call: -
cdr3_aa: CASSRRLSTGFGNTIYF; cdr3_nt: TGCGCCAGCAGCCGAAGGCTATCGACAGGGTTTGGAAACACCATATATTTT; v_call: TRBV4-1; clone_size: once; j_call: TRBJ1-3; d_call: TRBD1